The subject of this entry is one TCR beta chain. Its antigen is unknown. V lost 6 bases and J 7 bases, leaving 15 bases between the germline ends. This CDR3 comprises 14 residues. In germline, CDR1 is MNHNY, CDR2 SVGAGI (reference sequence). The source of the sample is a study of T cell responses to AZD1222 COVID-19 vaccine. Study-level results: Across spike, vaccine-associated CD4 TCRs were found, dominant at 160-218 and 743-854. Per reports, nearly half of all spike-specific TCRs target regions that are unmutated in variants. After two AZD1222 doses, spike-specific TCR breadth and depth rose versus day 0.

Some clones are missing from TCRdb's copy, which holds only in-frame ones; the method was immunoSEQ multiplex PCR. In the table there are approximately 190,000 clones, approximately 93% of which are singletons. The source of this sequence is an adult who received the AZD1222 COVID-19 vaccine. This chain joins TRBV6-6 and TRBJ1-4, with D tentatively TRBD1 (6 bases). The sequencing here drew on peripheral blood, taken 28 days after the second AZD1222 dose. DNA for the CDR3: TGTGCCAGCAGCGGACACAGGGTGGGTGAAAAACTGTTTTTT. It translates to CASSGHRVGEKLFF.